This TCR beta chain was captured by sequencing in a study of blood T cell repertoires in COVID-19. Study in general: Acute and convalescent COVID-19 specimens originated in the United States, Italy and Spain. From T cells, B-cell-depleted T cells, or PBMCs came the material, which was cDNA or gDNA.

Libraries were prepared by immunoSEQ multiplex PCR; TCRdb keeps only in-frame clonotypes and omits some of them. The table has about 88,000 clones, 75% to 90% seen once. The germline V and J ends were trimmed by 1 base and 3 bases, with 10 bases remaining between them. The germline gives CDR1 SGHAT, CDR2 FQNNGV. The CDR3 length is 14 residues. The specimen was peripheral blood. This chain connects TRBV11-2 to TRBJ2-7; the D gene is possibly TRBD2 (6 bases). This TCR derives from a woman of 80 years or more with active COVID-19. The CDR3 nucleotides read TGTGCCAGCAGCTTAGTATACGGGAGCTACGAGCAGTACTTC. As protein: CASSLVYGSYEQYF.